This is a list of T cell receptor beta chains from one sample in a study of OX40 agonist ivuxolimab in advanced cancers. Profiling relied on immunoSEQ multiplex PCR, and the TCRdb table lists in-frame clones only, not all of them. Of 40,000 to 45,000 clones in the sample, roughly 90% were seen once. Sequences were derived from CD4+ or CD8+ T cells sorted from blood, sampled in a trial of the OX40 agonist ivuxolimab. The receptors shown here come from an adult with an advanced solid tumor such as melanoma, head and neck, liver or kidney cancer. The CDR3 runs from the conserved cysteine through the conserved F or W. A D gene is named only where the DNA matches it firmly. Some rows have no size entry. The others give once, few or many, or a class for an expanded clone.

D: TRBD1; J: TRBJ2-7; V: TRBV4-1; size: -; DNA: TGCGCCAGCAGCCAATCACCGGGACAGCACTACGAGCAGTACTTC; CDR3: CASSQSPGQHYEQYF
D: TRBD2; J: TRBJ2-5; V: TRBV5-1; size: -; DNA: TGCGCCAGCAGTCGGACTAGCGGGAGTGGAGAGACCCAGTACTTC; CDR3: CASSRTSGSGETQYF
D: TRBD2; J: TRBJ2-1; V: TRBV7-3; size: -; DNA: TGTGCCAGCAGCTTGAAGCGGGGGGGATACAATGAGCAGTTCTTC; CDR3: CASSLKRGGYNEQFF
D: -; J: TRBJ2-3; V: TRBV19; size: -; DNA: TGTGCCAGTAGGGGTGCCCCAGCGAGAACAGATACGCAGTATTTT; CDR3: CASRGAPARTDTQYF
D: -; J: TRBJ2-7; V: TRBV6-6; size: -; DNA: TGTGCCAGCATTTCCCCCCAGTGGCGCGAGCAGTACTTC; CDR3: CASISPQWREQYF
D: -; J: TRBJ1-5; V: TRBV30; size: -; DNA: TGTGCCTGGAGTCGAATTGACCTACAGCCCCAGCATTTT; CDR3: CAWSRIDLQPQHF
D: TRBD2; J: TRBJ2-1; V: TRBV7-9; size: -; DNA: TGTGCCAGCAGCTTAAGTCCAGCGGGGTGGGATGAGCAGTTCTTC; CDR3: CASSLSPAGWDEQFF
D: -; J: TRBJ1-4; V: TRBV18; size: -; DNA: TGTGCCAGCTCATTTTCGAGGGGTGAAAAACTGTTTTTT; CDR3: CASSFSRGEKLFF
D: -; J: TRBJ2-2; V: TRBV30; size: -; DNA: TGTGCCTGGACTGGGAACACCGGGGAGCTGTTTTTT; CDR3: CAWTGNTGELFF
D: TRBD1; J: TRBJ2-7; V: TRBV18; size: -; DNA: TGTGCCAGCTCATTGACAGGGGGAGATGACGGGCGGACCTACGAGCAGTACTTC; CDR3: CASSLTGGDDGRTYEQYF
D: TRBD1; J: TRBJ2-5; V: TRBV18; size: -; DNA: TGTGCCAGCTCACCACCAAGACAGGGGGGATACCAAGAGACCCAGTACTTC; CDR3: CASSPPRQGGYQETQYF
D: -; J: TRBJ2-2; V: TRBV5-8; size: -; DNA: TGTGCCAGCAGCTTCGGGCAGGGGTCCCGAACCGGGGAGCTGTTTTTT; CDR3: CASSFGQGSRTGELFF
D: TRBD1; J: TRBJ2-1; V: TRBV6-4; size: few; DNA: TGTGCCAGCAGTAAGGACAGGGCCACCTACAATGAGCAGTTCTTC; CDR3: CASSKDRATYNEQFF
D: TRBD2; J: TRBJ2-1; V: TRBV14; size: -; DNA: TGTGCCAGCAGCCAAGAGGTGTGGGGGGGAGCATACAATGAGCAGTTCTTC; CDR3: CASSQEVWGGAYNEQFF
D: TRBD2; J: TRBJ2-1; V: TRBV29-1; size: -; DNA: TGCAGCGTTGCCGAGGTTCGATCTAGCGGGAGTAGGGAGCAGTTCTTC; CDR3: CSVAEVRSSGSREQFF
D: TRBD1; J: TRBJ2-7; V: TRBV10-1; size: -; DNA: TGCGCCAGCAGTGAGTCACCTGAGTATGCCGGGACAGGGCAGTACTTC; CDR3: CASSESPEYAGTGQYF
D: -; J: TRBJ1-3; V: TRBV18; size: -; DNA: TGTGCCAGCTCATCTGGGACAAGTGGAAACACCATATATTTT; CDR3: CASSSGTSGNTIYF
D: TRBD1; J: TRBJ2-1; V: TRBV11-1; size: -; DNA: TGTGCCAGCGCCCCGGGGACAGGGAACAATGAGCAGTTCTTC; CDR3: CASAPGTGNNEQFF
D: -; J: TRBJ2-2; V: TRBV5-1; size: once; DNA: TGCGCCAGTAAGACGGGGCCTGCCGGGGAGCTGTTTTTT; CDR3: CASKTGPAGELFF
D: TRBD1; J: TRBJ1-3; V: TRBV7-9; size: -; DNA: TGTGCCAGCAGACCACAGGGGGTCTCTGGAAACACCATATATTTT; CDR3: CASRPQGVSGNTIYF
D: -; J: TRBJ2-2; V: TRBV18; size: -; DNA: TGTGCCAGCTCACGTCTAGCTGACACCGGGGAGCTGTTTTTT; CDR3: CASSRLADTGELFF
D: -; J: TRBJ2-1; V: TRBV19; size: -; DNA: TGTGCCAGTAGTAAGGACAGTCGGGCTCAATATGAGCAGTTCTTC; CDR3: CASSKDSRAQYEQFF